This TCR beta chain was documented in a study of response to subunit inactivated influenza vaccine. The CDR3 sequence is 13 residues long. Germline V gives CDR1 SGHTA, CDR2 FQGNSA. V lost 0 bases and J 4 bases, leaving 3 bases between the germline ends. A single record per CDR3 protein comes from TCRdb applying MiXCR to the RT-PCR reads. The sample holds approximately 250,000 distinct CDR3 sequences; 12% are singletons and the top ten take about 8%. The sequence was collected from a man aged 50-59 years who received an inactivated influenza vaccine. The sequencing here drew on non-naive T cells sorted from PBMCs, taken approximately 15 days before vaccination. The chain links TRBV7-2 to TRBJ2-2, with D unresolved. This CDR3 is CASSLALTGELFF. As DNA, the CDR3 is TGTGCCAGCAGCTTAGCTCTCACCGGGGAGCTGTTTTTT.